This T cell receptor beta chain was sequenced during a study of Graves' ophthalmopathy and Graves' hyperthyroidism. CDR1 MNHEY and CDR2 SMNVEV come from the germline V gene (reference sequence). V was clipped by 2 bases and J by 5 bases, with 24 bases between them. This CDR3 region has 18 residues. This clonotype was seen at least ten times. As the starting material, over 9.5 ml of fresh peripheral blood yielded the PBMCs. Researchers took RNA transcripts and amplified TCR beta CDR3 regions from them. RT-PCR was first run with HTBI primers, then multiplex PCR in a second round. TCRdb passed the multiplex PCR reads through MiXCR, listing each CDR3 protein once. The sample comprises about 380,000 distinct CDR3 sequences, 15% of which are singletons, and approximately 7% rests with the top ten.

The sample comprised peripheral blood. The receptor was derived from a woman between 18 and 30 years old with stable Graves' hyperthyroidism. The rearrangement joins TRBV27 to TRBJ1-2, with unresolved D. The CDR3: CASSLRPRPKRPSYGYTF. CDR3 coding DNA: TGTGCCAGCAGTTTACGACCCCGACCCAAAAGGCCTTCTTATGGCTACACCTTC.